These T cell receptor beta chains were read from a single sample in a study of T cell repertoires in cytomegalovirus infection. TCRdb analysed the reads with MiXCR anew, one entry per CDR3 protein. Of about a million distinct CDR3 sequences listed, around 30% were seen once; the top ten hold more than 12%. These receptors lack a known antigen. Sequenced here: cultured CD8+ T cells from PBMCs, sampled from culture after CMV antigen stimulation. The receptors here all came from a human donor in good health (CMV status not recorded). Some clones in this sample may be carry-over from other donors' samples. CDR3s include the opening cysteine and the closing phenylalanine or tryptophan. The D gene is left open where the match is weak. The listing skips clone size in some rows; elsewhere it reads once, few, many or a size class.

d_gene,v_gene,j_gene,abundance,CDR3nt,CDR3aa
-,TRBV2,TRBJ1-1,few,TGTGCCAGCAGTCCCGGGCTGGGGTCTGAAGCTTTCTTT,CASSPGLGSEAFF
-,TRBV18,TRBJ1-2,few,TGTGCCAGCTCCTCAGGGGATACGGCCTATGGCTACACCTTC,CASSSGDTAYGYTF
TRBD2,TRBV5-6,TRBJ2-5,-,TGTGCCAGCAGCCAAAGACTAGCGGGGATAGAGACCCAGTACTTC,CASSQRLAGIETQYF
TRBD1,TRBV6-2/TRBV6-3,TRBJ1-2,-,TGTGCCAGCAGTTACCGCCGGGACAGGGAAGACTATGGCTACACCTTC,CASSYRRDREDYGYTF
TRBD1,TRBV27,TRBJ1-2,-,TGTGCCAGCAGTTCCGGGACAGGGGTTCACTATGGCTACACCTTC,CASSSGTGVHYGYTF
-,TRBV27,TRBJ2-1,-,TGTGCCAGCCACACGTGGAGCAATGAGCAGTTCTTC,CASHTWSNEQFF
-,TRBV12-3/TRBV12-4,TRBJ2-7,few,TGTGCCACCAGGGAGGGGGCGAGGGAGCAGTACTTC,CATREGAREQYF
TRBD2,TRBV6-6,TRBJ2-3,few,TGTGCCAGCAGTTACTCCCGATCGGGGGGGCCTTGGGATACGCAGTATTTT,CASSYSRSGGPWDTQYF
TRBD2,TRBV27,TRBJ2-1,-,TGTGCCAGCATCCAGCTAGCGGGGAACTGGAATGAGCAGTTCTTC,CASIQLAGNWNEQFF
-,TRBV7-9,TRBJ2-3,few,TGTGCCAGCAGCTTATCGAAGGGCACCCTCACAGATACGCAGTATTTT,CASSLSKGTLTDTQYF
-,TRBV7-9,TRBJ1-2,-,TGTGCCAGCAGCTACCCGGGCCTCCTGGCCACCTACACCTTC,CASSYPGLLATYTF
-,TRBV6-1,TRBJ2-5,-,TGTGCCAGCAGTATGGACCGTACAGGCTTGGGCCCCAGGGAGACCCAGTACTTC,CASSMDRTGLGPRETQYF
-,TRBV7-8,TRBJ2-7,many,TGTGCCAGCAGCACAGGTCCGGGACGGGCCTCCTACGAGCAGTACTTC,CASSTGPGRASYEQYF
-,TRBV9,TRBJ2-2,-,TGTGCCAGCAGCGCACGCCCTGCAGGGAGAAGCACCGGGGAGCTGTTTTTT,CASSARPAGRSTGELFF
-,TRBV27,TRBJ1-6,-,TGTGCCAGCAGTTCGGCCAGGGGTTGGTCACCCCTCCACTTT,CASSSARGWSPLHF
TRBD1,TRBV5-4,TRBJ2-3,-,TGTGCCAGCAGCTCCTCGGGACAGGGGCCTTTAGATACGCAGTATTTT,CASSSSGQGPLDTQYF
-,TRBV4-1,TRBJ1-1,few,TGCGCCAGCAGCCAAGTAACAGGAGATTGGGCTTTCTTT,CASSQVTGDWAFF
-,TRBV6-1,TRBJ1-1,few,TGTGCCAGCAGTGAAAAGTGGGTGGATTTAGAGACTGAAGCTTTCTTT,CASSEKWVDLETEAFF
TRBD2,TRBV12-3/TRBV12-4,TRBJ2-5,-,TGTGCCAGCAGTTTAGCGTGGTCTAGCGGGGCCCCAGGAGAGACCCAGTACTTC,CASSLAWSSGAPGETQYF
TRBD1,TRBV7-9,TRBJ1-1,-,TGTGCCAGCAGCTCCTCAGGGGGCGCGGGCACTGAAGCTTTCTTT,CASSSSGGAGTEAFF
TRBD1,TRBV11-3,TRBJ2-2,-,TGTGCCAGCAGCTTAGAGTTGAGGGACAGGGACAACACCGGGGAGCTGTTTTTT,CASSLELRDRDNTGELFF
TRBD1,TRBV6-5,TRBJ2-5,few,TGTGCCAGCGGGAGACAGGGGGCGCCGGGGGAGACCCAGTACTTC,CASGRQGAPGETQYF